The 2 T cell receptor beta chains given below trace back to one sample, sequenced in a study of beta chain features in type 1 diabetes. Study results and caveats: Among all four CD4+ subsets, Type 1 diabetes patients had TCRB CDR3s that were moderately but significantly shorter.

Sequencing targeted expressed TCRB transcripts, as all isolated RNA had been reverse transcribed. Assay used: immunoSEQ multiplex PCR; TCRdb lists only in-frame clones, some missing. The sample has over 600,000 clones; about an eighth are singletons. What these receptors recognize is not known. Sequencing was done on a sample of naive CD4+ T cells from blood. These receptors were taken from a man younger than 45 with type 1 diabetes.

This clone was seen only a few times. This chain links TRBV28 with TRBJ1-6; no firm D call. The V gene lost 6 bases and the J gene lost 1 base, with 10 bases spanning the gap. Looked up from germline, CDR1 is MDHEN and CDR2 is SYDVKM. The CDR3 sequence is 15 residues long. The CDR3 sequence: CASSLRVSYNSPLHF. In DNA, the CDR3 is TGTGCCAGCAGCCTCCGAGTGTCCTATAATTCACCCCTCCACTTT.

J is TRBJ2-7 and V is TRBV5-1, with TRBD1 identical over 10 bases. V shed 2 bases, J shed 6 bases, and the junction held 5 bases outside the gene matches. The germline gives CDR1 SGHRS, CDR2 YFSETQ. The CDR3 spans 14 residues. In DNA form, the CDR3 reads TGCGCCAGCAGCTTAGGACAGGGGGGTTCCGAGCAGTACTTC. This encodes CASSLGQGGSEQYF.